This TCR beta chain was captured by sequencing in a study of T cells in Graves' hyperthyroidism and ophthalmopathy. Germline V gene lookup returns CDR1 SQVTM and CDR2 ANQGSEA. The CDR3 is 11 amino acids. Trimming took 8 bases from V and 0 from J, leaving 5 bases between them. Amplified regions were TCR beta CDR3 sequences from RNA transcripts. TCR CDR3 regions were first amplified by RT-PCR with HTBI primers. MiXCR, applied by TCRdb to the multiplex PCR reads, yields one record per CDR3 protein. The table records around 700,000 distinct CDR3 sequences, 30% to 40% of them present only once. The sequencing input was blood. The V gene is TRBV29-1, the J gene TRBJ1-5; D ambiguous. The sequence was obtained from a woman aged 40 to 50 with Graves' hyperthyroidism. CDR3 sequence reads: CSLYSNQPQHF. For the CDR3, the DNA is TGCAGCTTATATAGCAATCAGCCCCAGCATTTT. The full variable domain, in which reference TRBV29-1 and TRBJ1-5 provide the parts outside the CDR3, is SAVISQKPSRDICQRGTSLTIQCQVDSQVTMMFWYRQQPGQSLTLIATANQGSEATYESGFVIDKFPISRPNLTFSTLTVSNMSPEDSSIYLCSLYSNQPQHFGDGTRLSIL.